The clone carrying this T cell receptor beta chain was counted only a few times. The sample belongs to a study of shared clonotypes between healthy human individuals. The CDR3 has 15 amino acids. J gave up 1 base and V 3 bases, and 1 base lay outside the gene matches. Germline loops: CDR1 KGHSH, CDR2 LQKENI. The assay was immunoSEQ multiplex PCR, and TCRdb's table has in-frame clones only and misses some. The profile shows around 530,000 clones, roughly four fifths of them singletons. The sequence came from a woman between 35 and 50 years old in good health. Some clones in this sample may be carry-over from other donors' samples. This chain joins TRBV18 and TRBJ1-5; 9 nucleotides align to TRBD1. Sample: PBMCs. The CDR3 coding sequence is TGTGCCAGCTCACCGGACAGGGGAAGCAATCAGCCCCAGCATTTT. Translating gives CASSPDRGSNQPQHF. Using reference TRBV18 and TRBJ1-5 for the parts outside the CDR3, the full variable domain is NAGVMQNPRHLVRRRGQEARLRCSPMKGHSHVYWYRQLPEEGLKFMVYLQKENIIDESGMPKERFSAEFPKEGPSILRIQQVVRGDSAAYFCASSPDRGSNQPQHFGDGTRLSIL.